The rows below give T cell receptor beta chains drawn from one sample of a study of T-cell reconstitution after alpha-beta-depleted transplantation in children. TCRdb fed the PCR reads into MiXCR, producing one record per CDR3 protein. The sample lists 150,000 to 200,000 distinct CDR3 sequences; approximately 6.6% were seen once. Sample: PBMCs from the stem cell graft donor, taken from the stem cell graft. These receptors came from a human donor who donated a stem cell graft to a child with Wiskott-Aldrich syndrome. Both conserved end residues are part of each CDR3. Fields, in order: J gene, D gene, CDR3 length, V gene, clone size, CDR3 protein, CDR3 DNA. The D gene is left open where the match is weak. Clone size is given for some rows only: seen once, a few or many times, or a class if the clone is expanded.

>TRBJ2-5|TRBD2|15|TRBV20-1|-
CSVPPGIAGGGTQYF
TGCAGTGTACCTCCCGGGATAGCGGGAGGGGGGACCCAGTACTTC
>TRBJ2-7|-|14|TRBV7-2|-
CASSPSPSSYEQYF
TGTGCCAGCAGCCCCTCCCCGAGCTCCTACGAGCAGTACTTC
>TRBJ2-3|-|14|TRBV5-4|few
CASSLPEAADTQYF
TGTGCCAGCAGCTTACCGGAGGCCGCAGATACGCAGTATTTT
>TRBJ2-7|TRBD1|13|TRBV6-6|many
CASSSQGALEQYF
TGTGCCAGCAGTTCTCAGGGGGCGCTCGAGCAGTACTTC
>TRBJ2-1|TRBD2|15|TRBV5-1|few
CASSMTSGNYNEQFF
TGCGCCAGCAGCATGACTAGCGGGAACTACAATGAGCAGTTCTTC
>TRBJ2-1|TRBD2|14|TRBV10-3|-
CAISGLAGDGEQFF
TGTGCCATCAGTGGCCTAGCGGGAGACGGTGAGCAGTTCTTC
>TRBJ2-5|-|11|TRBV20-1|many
CSARGGPGQYF
TGCAGTGCTAGGGGCGGTCCGGGACAGTACTTC
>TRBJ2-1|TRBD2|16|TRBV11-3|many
CASSSGLAGGYNEQFF
TGTGCCAGCAGCTCAGGGCTAGCGGGAGGGTACAATGAGCAGTTCTTC
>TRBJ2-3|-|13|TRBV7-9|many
CASSPQSSDTQYF
TGTGCCAGCAGCCCCCAATCGAGCGATACGCAGTATTTT
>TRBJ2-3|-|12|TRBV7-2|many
CASSLDTGTQYF
TGTGCCAGCAGCTTAGACACGGGTACGCAGTATTTT
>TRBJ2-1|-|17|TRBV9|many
CASSVVDTWSSYNEQFF
TGTGCCAGCAGCGTAGTCGACACCTGGAGCTCCTACAATGAGCAGTTCTTC
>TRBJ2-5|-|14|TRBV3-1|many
CASSQNLQTETQYF
TGTGCCAGCAGCCAAAACCTCCAAACAGAGACCCAGTACTTC
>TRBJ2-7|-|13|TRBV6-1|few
CASRWGTSYEQYF
TGTGCCAGCCGCTGGGGAACCTCCTACGAGCAGTACTTC